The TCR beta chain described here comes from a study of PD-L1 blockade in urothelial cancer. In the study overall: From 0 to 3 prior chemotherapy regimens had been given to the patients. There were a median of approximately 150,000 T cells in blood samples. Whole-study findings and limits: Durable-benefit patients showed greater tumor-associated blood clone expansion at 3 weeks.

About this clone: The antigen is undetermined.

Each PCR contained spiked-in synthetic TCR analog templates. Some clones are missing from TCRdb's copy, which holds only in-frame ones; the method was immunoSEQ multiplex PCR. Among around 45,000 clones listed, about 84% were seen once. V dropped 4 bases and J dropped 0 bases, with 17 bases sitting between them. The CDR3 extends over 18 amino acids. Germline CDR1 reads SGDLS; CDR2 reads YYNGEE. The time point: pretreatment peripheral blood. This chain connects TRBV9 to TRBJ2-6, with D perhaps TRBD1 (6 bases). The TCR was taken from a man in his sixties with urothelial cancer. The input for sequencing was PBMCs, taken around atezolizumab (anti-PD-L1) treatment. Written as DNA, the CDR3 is TGTGCCAGCAGCCTCTGGCCGGGACAAAGCTCTGGGGCCAACGTCCTGACTTTC. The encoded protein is CASSLWPGQSSGANVLTF.